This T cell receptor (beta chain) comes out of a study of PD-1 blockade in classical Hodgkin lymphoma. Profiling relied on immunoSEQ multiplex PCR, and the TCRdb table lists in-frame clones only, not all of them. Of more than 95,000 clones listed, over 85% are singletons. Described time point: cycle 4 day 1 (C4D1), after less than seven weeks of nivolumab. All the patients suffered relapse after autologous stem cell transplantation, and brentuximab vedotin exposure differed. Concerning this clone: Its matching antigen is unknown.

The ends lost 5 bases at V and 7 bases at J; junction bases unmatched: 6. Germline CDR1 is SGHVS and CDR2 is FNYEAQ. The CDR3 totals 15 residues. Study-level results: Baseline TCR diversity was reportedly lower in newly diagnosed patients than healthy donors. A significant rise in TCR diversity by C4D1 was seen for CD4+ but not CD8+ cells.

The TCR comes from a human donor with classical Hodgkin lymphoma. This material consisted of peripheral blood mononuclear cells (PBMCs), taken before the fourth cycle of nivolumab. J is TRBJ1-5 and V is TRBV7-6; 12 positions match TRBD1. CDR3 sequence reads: CASSPGTGGLQPQHF. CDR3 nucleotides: TGTGCCAGCAGCCCCGGGACAGGGGGCTTGCAGCCCCAGCATTTT.